The rows below give T cell receptor beta chains drawn from one sample of a study of control samples from healthy donors and cancer patients. Libraries were prepared by immunoSEQ multiplex PCR; TCRdb keeps only in-frame clonotypes and omits some of them. The sample holds some 150,000 clones, about 94% seen once. The sample consisted of PBMCs. All receptors derive from a man aged 60 to 75 with colorectal cancer. The CDR3 runs from the conserved cysteine through the conserved F or W. D genes are given only for firm matches. Size is stated for part of the rows, as once, few or many counts, or as a class when the clone is expanded.

abundance	d_gene	j_gene	v_gene	CDR3nt	CDR3aa
-	-	TRBJ2-7	TRBV5-6	TGTGCCAGCAGCCAATCAATAAGCTCCTACGAGCAGTACTTC	CASSQSISSYEQYF
-	-	TRBJ1-1	TRBV9	TGTGCCAGCAGCGTAGAAGCGGCAGTAAACACTGAAGCTTTCTTT	CASSVEAAVNTEAFF
-	-	TRBJ1-3	TRBV18	TGTGCCAGCTCACCCGGACCCGAGGCCATATATTTT	CASSPGPEAIYF
-	-	TRBJ2-3	TRBV9	TGTGCCAGCAGCGTAGAGGGGGGTACGCAGTATTTT	CASSVEGGTQYF
few	-	TRBJ1-3	TRBV7-8	TGTGCCAGCAGCTTTTCTGGAAACACCATATATTTT	CASSFSGNTIYF
-	TRBD2	TRBJ2-2	TRBV29-1	TGCAGCGTTACCCTAGCGGGGGCGAACACCGGGGAGCTGTTTTTT	CSVTLAGANTGELFF
-	-	TRBJ1-5	TRBV19	TGTGCCAGTAGTGGAGGGGCGGGACTGTATAGCAATCAGCCCCAGCATTTT	CASSGGAGLYSNQPQHF
-	TRBD1	TRBJ2-7	TRBV30	TGTGCCTGCAACCCGGGACAGCTAACCTACGAGCAGTACTTC	CACNPGQLTYEQYF
-	-	TRBJ1-2	TRBV25-1	TGTGCCAGCAGTGAGTCCGGGCCCCTTGGCTATGGCTACACCTTC	CASSESGPLGYGYTF
-	-	TRBJ1-5	TRBV29-1	TGCAGCGTGGCTTCAGGGAATAGCAATCAGCCCCAGCATTTT	CSVASGNSNQPQHF